The 21 T cell receptor beta chains below were found in one sample sequenced in a study of blood T cell repertoires in COVID-19. Assay used: immunoSEQ multiplex PCR; TCRdb lists only in-frame clones, some missing. Here the sample spans over 250,000 clones, approximately 90% being singletons. Sequencing used PBMCs or T cells enriched from blood (not recorded which). The receptors stem from a woman in her fifties or sixties in a cohort exposed to, infected with or recovered from COVID-19 (not recorded which).

V usage is TRBV7-8 and J usage is TRBJ2-7; D perhaps matches TRBD2 (5 bases). Trimming took off 5 bases at V and 4 bases at J, with 9 bases between the two ends. Germline V gene sequence: CDR1 SGHVS, CDR2 FQNEAQ. The CDR3 runs to 12 residues. This chain's CDR3 is CASSPTGYEQYF. CDR3 in DNA: TGTGCCAGCAGCCCCACGGGGTACGAGCAGTACTTC. Supplemented by reference TRBV7-8 and TRBJ2-7, the full variable domain reads GAGVSQSPRYKVAKRGQDVALRCDPISGHVSLFWYQQALGQGPEFLTYFQNEAQLDKSGLPSDRFFAERPEGSVSTLKIQRTQQEDSAVYLCASSPTGYEQYFGPGTRLTVT.

The chain recombines TRBV9 with TRBJ2-4, with D unclear. This CDR3 comprises 13 residues. The germline CDR1 and CDR2 sequences are SGDLS and YYNGEE. V was clipped by 4 bases and J by 16 bases, with 21 bases between them. The CDR3 here is CASSPTRPALLYF. Here the CDR3 DNA reads TGTGCCAGCAGCCCCACCCGACCCGCCTTACTATACTTC.

The rearrangement links TRBV18 to TRBJ1-5; TRBD1 might be the D (6 bases). This CDR3 contains 14 residues. V was trimmed by 5 bases and J by 7 bases, leaving 15 bases between them. From germline, CDR1 is KGHSH and CDR2 LQKENI. The CDR3 sequence: CASSGIGGGQPQHF. CDR3 bases: TGTGCCAGCTCAGGCATAGGGGGGGGCCAGCCCCAGCATTTT.

This chain uses TRBV7-9 with TRBJ2-4; D may be TRBD2 (6 bases). V lost 1 base and J lost 0, with 7 bases in between. Per the germline V gene, CDR1 is SEHNR and CDR2 is FQNEAQ (reference sequence). The length of the CDR3 is 15 residues. CDR3 DNA: TGTGCCAGCAGCTTAGGGGACTTAGCCAAAAACATTCAGTACTTC. Translating it yields CASSLGDLAKNIQYF.

The chain joins TRBV3-1 (or the pseudogene TRBV3-2) to TRBJ1-5; D not certain. Trimming left V 1 base short and J 4 bases short, with 11 bases between. The CDR3 extends over 15 amino acids. CDR1 and CDR2 from the germline V gene are LGHDT and YNNKEL (reference sequence). The CDR3: CASSQALGRNQPQHF. The DNA of the CDR3 is TGTGCCAGCAGCCAAGCCCTCGGGAGAAATCAGCCCCAGCATTTT.

The table lists this clone with a count of one. The rearrangement uses TRBV9 and TRBJ2-1; 8 bases line up with TRBD2. After removal of 3 bases from V and 12 bases from J, the junction contained 14 bases not matched to a gene. Germline V gene lookup returns CDR1 SGDLS and CDR2 YYNGEE. The CDR3 runs 15 residues. The CDR3, as DNA: TGTGCCAGCAGCGCCGGACTAGCCGAAGGGGCTGGGCAGTTCTTC. As protein: CASSAGLAEGAGQFF.

The rearrangement joins TRBV3-1 (or the pseudogene TRBV3-2) to TRBJ2-1; D is possibly TRBD1 (6 bases). The CDR3 consists of 14 residues. Trimming left V 8 bases short and J 0 bases short, with 11 bases between. Germline CDR1 is LGHDT and CDR2 is YNNKEL (reference sequence). CDR3 region: CASGYRASYNEQFF. The CDR3 DNA sequence: TGTGCCAGCGGGTACAGGGCCTCCTACAATGAGCAGTTCTTC.

The chain employs TRBV13 and TRBJ2-7; 8 bases agree with TRBD2. Looked up from germline, CDR1 is PRHDT and CDR2 is FYEKMQ (reference sequence). This CDR3 region has 16 residues. V shed 1 base and J 4 bases; nucleotides not matched to a gene: 9. The CDR3 region has the DNA TGTGCCAGCAGCTTAGAGGGGACTAGGAATGGGTACGAGCAGTACTTC. This gives the protein CASSLEGTRNGYEQYF.

The rearrangement uses TRBV5-4 and TRBJ1-1; 10 nucleotides align to TRBD1. The CDR3 totals 14 residues. Germline CDR1 and CDR2: SGHNT and YYREEE (reference sequence). The ends lost 4 bases at V and 4 bases at J; junction bases unmatched: 4. CDR3 residues: CASSLGQGITEAFF. As DNA, the CDR3 is TGTGCCAGCAGCCTGGGACAGGGGATCACTGAAGCTTTCTTT.

The V and J genes are TRBV27 and TRBJ2-3; TRBD1 might be the D (5 bases). Germline V gene lookup returns CDR1 MNHEY and CDR2 SMNVEV (reference sequence). The CDR3 extends over 14 amino acids. Trimming cost V 2 bases and J 5 bases, with 11 bases left between them. The chain's CDR3 is CASSLGQGIDTQYF. The DNA for the CDR3 is TGTGCCAGCAGTTTAGGGCAGGGAATAGATACGCAGTATTTT.

V usage is TRBV3-1 (or the pseudogene TRBV3-2) and J usage is TRBJ1-4; D unresolved. This CDR3 is 15 amino acids long. V lost 1 base to trimming and J lost 6 bases, with 12 bases between them. The germline V gene encodes CDR1 LGHDT and CDR2 YNNKEL (reference sequence). DNA of the CDR3: TGTGCCAGCAGCCAAGGTTGGAGGGAAGATGAAAAACTGTTTTTT. It specifies CASSQGWREDEKLFF.

This chain connects TRBV18 to TRBJ2-1; 8 bases agree with TRBD2. Trimming removed 2 bases from V and 8 bases from J; junction bases left unmatched: 8. This CDR3 contains 15 residues. Looked up from germline, CDR1 is KGHSH and CDR2 is LQKENI. CDR3 DNA: TGTGCCAGCTCACCAGGGAGCGGGAGAATGGATGAGCAGTTCTTC. It specifies CASSPGSGRMDEQFF.

The genes are TRBV6-5 and TRBJ1-2; D is perhaps TRBD1 (5 bases). The CDR3 extends over 13 amino acids. V lost 2 bases to trimming and J lost 8 bases, with 12 bases between them. Germline V gives CDR1 MNHEY, CDR2 SVGAGI. CDR3 DNA: TGTGCCAGCAGTTACCAGGGTACAGGAGGCTACACCTTC. This encodes CASSYQGTGGYTF.

The chain combines TRBV28 with TRBJ2-7, with a possible D match to TRBD2 (6 bases). This CDR3 contains 15 residues. CDR1 and CDR2 (germline): MDHEN, SYDVKM. Trimming cost V 6 bases and J 2 bases, with 17 bases left between them. For the CDR3, the DNA is TGTGCCAGCAGCCCACCACCGGGAGTTACCTACGAGCAGTACTTC. Translated, it gives CASSPPPGVTYEQYF.

This chain joins TRBV5-6 and TRBJ1-6; a possible D gene is TRBD1 (5 bases). In germline, CDR1 is SGHDT, CDR2 YYEEEE. With 0 bases removed from V and 7 bases from J, the gap between germline ends came to 11 bases. The CDR3 covers 15 residues. CDR3 DNA: TGTGCCAGCAGCTTGGCGAAGGGGAGGAATTCACCCCTCCACTTT. Translating gives CASSLAKGRNSPLHF.

The chain has TRBV29-1 and TRBJ2-1; TRBD2 matches 10 bases. Germline V gene data show CDR1 as SQVTM and CDR2 as ANQGSEA. The trim removed 2 bases at V and 6 bases at J, leaving 7 bases unmatched. This CDR3 is built from 15 residues. Here the CDR3 DNA reads TGCAGCGTTGAATTAGCGGGAGGATTAAGCAATGAGCAGTTCTTC. Protein: CSVELAGGLSNEQFF.

The chain has TRBV7-9 and TRBJ2-1; 13 bases align to TRBD2. Germline assignment: CDR1 SEHNR and CDR2 FQNEAQ (reference sequence). CDR3 length equals 16 residues. V shed 7 bases and J 7 bases; nucleotides not matched to a gene: 10. In DNA form, the CDR3 reads TGTGCCAGCAACGATCAACTAGCGGGAGGGAAAAATGAGCAGTTCTTC. The encoded protein is CASNDQLAGGKNEQFF. Together with reference TRBV7-9 and TRBJ2-1, the CDR3 gives the full variable domain: DTGVSQNPRHKITKRGQNVTFRCDPISEHNRLYWYRQTLGQGPEFLTYFQNEAQLEKSRLLSDRFSAERPKGSFSTLEIQRTEQGDSAMYLCASNDQLAGGKNEQFFGPGTRLTVL.

This rearrangement joins TRBV3-1 (or the pseudogene TRBV3-2) to TRBJ1-4; D gene uncertain. Trimming removed 1 base at V and 4 bases at J, with 10 bases between. The CDR3 covers 15 residues. The germline V gene has CDR1 LGHDT and CDR2 YNNKEL (reference sequence). The CDR3 protein is CASSQAGVGNEKLFF. DNA of the CDR3: TGTGCCAGCAGCCAAGCTGGAGTGGGTAATGAAAAACTGTTTTTT.

This chain connects TRBV5-1 to TRBJ2-7; TRBD1 is a possible D gene (6 bases). Germline V gene sequence: CDR1 SGHRS, CDR2 YFSETQ. CDR3 length: 14 residues. Trimming took 2 bases from V and 2 from J, leaving 11 bases between them. The CDR3 DNA reads as TGCGCCAGCAGCTTAGGACAGCTAGCCTACGAGCAGTACTTC. As protein: CASSLGQLAYEQYF. Using reference TRBV5-1 and TRBJ2-7 for the parts outside the CDR3, the full variable domain is KAGVTQTPRYLIKTRGQQVTLSCSPISGHRSVSWYQQTPGQGLQFLFEYFSETQRNKGNFPGRFSGRQFSNSRSEMNVSTLELGDSALYLCASSLGQLAYEQYFGPGTRLTVT.

The chain carries TRBV5-1 and TRBJ2-7; D ambiguous. The length of the CDR3 is 13 residues. Trimming removed 5 bases at V and 4 bases at J, with 13 bases between. Germline-derived CDR1 and CDR2 are SGHRS and YFSETQ. CDR3 sequence: CASRRTDLYEQYF. CDR3 DNA sequence: TGCGCCAGCAGGCGTACAGACCTATACGAGCAGTACTTC.

The chain employs TRBV4-2 and TRBJ2-3; D perhaps matches TRBD2 (6 bases). Germline CDR1 LGHNA, CDR2 YNFKEQ. The CDR3 sequence is 16 residues long. V was clipped by 4 bases and J by 0 bases, with 14 bases between them. CDR3 protein: CASSLGGTLSTDTQYF. In DNA form, the CDR3 reads TGTGCCAGCAGCCTTGGTGGGACTCTTAGCACAGATACGCAGTATTTT.